The rows below give T cell receptor beta chains drawn from one sample of a study of Graves' ophthalmopathy and Graves' hyperthyroidism. Each CDR3 protein is one row after TCRdb ran MiXCR on the multiplex PCR reads. The data contain about 1.2 million distinct CDR3 sequences, roughly two fifths of them singletons. The material sequenced was peripheral blood or thyroid tissue (not recorded which). The receptors derive from an adult man with Graves' hyperthyroidism. CDR3s include the opening cysteine and the closing phenylalanine or tryptophan. Fields, in order: V gene, J gene, clone size, D gene, CDR3 protein, CDR3 DNA. A D gene is named only where the DNA matches it firmly. Clone size is given for some rows only: seen once, a few or many times, or a class if the clone is expanded.

V gene: TRBV3-1; J gene: TRBJ1-6; clone size: once; D gene: TRBD1; CDR3 protein: CASSPVGTGGDSSPLHF; CDR3 DNA: TGTGCCAGCAGCCCCGTCGGGACAGGGGGCGATAGTTCACCCCTCCACTTT
V gene: TRBV29-1; J gene: TRBJ1-2; clone size: NA; D gene: TRBD1; CDR3 protein: CSAGPRGRDYGYTF; CDR3 DNA: TGCAGCGCTGGACCCAGGGGGCGGGACTATGGCTACACCTTC
V gene: TRBV4-3; J gene: TRBJ1-2; clone size: NA; D gene: NA; CDR3 protein: CASSPGTLIEGYTF; CDR3 DNA: TGCGCCAGCAGCCCTGGGACCTTAATTGAAGGCTACACCTTC
V gene: TRBV6-5; J gene: TRBJ2-2; clone size: NA; D gene: NA; CDR3 protein: CASSYQGELFF; CDR3 DNA: TGTGCCAGCAGTTACCAGGGGGAGCTGTTTTTT
V gene: TRBV7-9; J gene: TRBJ1-1; clone size: NA; D gene: NA; CDR3 protein: CASSLGPGFEAFF; CDR3 DNA: TGTGCCAGCAGCTTGGGACCGGGGTTCGAAGCTTTCTTT
V gene: TRBV7-9; J gene: TRBJ2-5; clone size: NA; D gene: NA; CDR3 protein: CASSQNRGVLETQYF; CDR3 DNA: TGTGCCAGCAGCCAAAACCGGGGTGTGTTAGAGACCCAGTACTTC
V gene: TRBV7-9; J gene: TRBJ1-5; clone size: NA; D gene: TRBD1; CDR3 protein: CASSSRTGNRGFGQPQHF; CDR3 DNA: TGTGCCAGCAGCTCCAGGACAGGGAACCGGGGATTCGGACAGCCCCAGCATTTT
V gene: TRBV29-1; J gene: TRBJ2-6; clone size: NA; D gene: NA; CDR3 protein: CSAAGRSSGANVLTF; CDR3 DNA: TGCAGCGCGGCAGGGAGAAGCTCTGGGGCCAACGTCCTGACTTTC
V gene: TRBV20-1; J gene: TRBJ2-7; clone size: many; D gene: NA; CDR3 protein: CSARGPGITYEQYF; CDR3 DNA: TGCAGTGCTAGAGGACCCGGCATTACCTACGAGCAGTACTTC
V gene: TRBV7-9; J gene: TRBJ1-1; clone size: many; D gene: NA; CDR3 protein: CASSLGGRVTEAFF; CDR3 DNA: TGTGCCAGCAGCTTAGGAGGGAGAGTCACTGAAGCTTTCTTT
V gene: TRBV7-2; J gene: TRBJ2-7; clone size: many; D gene: NA; CDR3 protein: CASSTRGASYEQYF; CDR3 DNA: TGTGCCAGTTCTACCCGGGGGGCGTCCTACGAGCAGTACTTC
V gene: TRBV2; J gene: TRBJ1-2; clone size: many; D gene: NA; CDR3 protein: CASRGTGSDYGYTF; CDR3 DNA: TGTGCCAGCAGGGGAACAGGTTCTGACTATGGCTACACCTTC
V gene: TRBV12-3/TRBV12-4; J gene: TRBJ2-7; clone size: NA; D gene: TRBD2; CDR3 protein: CASSRGGNSYEQYF; CDR3 DNA: TGTGCCAGCAGTCGGGGGGGGAATTCCTACGAGCAGTACTTC
V gene: TRBV9; J gene: TRBJ1-5; clone size: NA; D gene: NA; CDR3 protein: CASRDASGNQPQHF; CDR3 DNA: TGTGCCAGCAGAGACGCTTCCGGGAATCAGCCCCAGCATTTT
V gene: TRBV2; J gene: TRBJ2-7; clone size: many; D gene: TRBD1; CDR3 protein: CASLPGQAPHEQYF; CDR3 DNA: TGTGCCAGTCTACCGGGACAGGCACCCCACGAGCAGTACTTC
V gene: TRBV10-3; J gene: TRBJ1-5; clone size: many; D gene: NA; CDR3 protein: CAISLDSNQPQHF; CDR3 DNA: TGTGCCATCAGTTTGGATAGCAATCAGCCCCAGCATTTT
V gene: TRBV12-3/TRBV12-4; J gene: TRBJ1-5; clone size: many; D gene: NA; CDR3 protein: CASSLWTDSNQPQHF; CDR3 DNA: TGTGCCAGCAGTTTATGGACAGATAGCAATCAGCCCCAGCATTTT
V gene: TRBV5-6; J gene: TRBJ1-2; clone size: many; D gene: TRBD1; CDR3 protein: CASSPNEGQGWPYGYTF; CDR3 DNA: TGTGCCAGCAGCCCTAACGAGGGACAGGGGTGGCCCTATGGCTACACCTTC
V gene: TRBV10-3; J gene: TRBJ1-1; clone size: NA; D gene: NA; CDR3 protein: CASRRDGSMNTEAFF; CDR3 DNA: TGTGCCAGCAGGAGGGACGGATCTATGAACACTGAAGCTTTCTTT
V gene: TRBV11-2; J gene: TRBJ1-3; clone size: many; D gene: NA; CDR3 protein: CASSQRQGNTIYF; CDR3 DNA: TGTGCCAGCAGCCAACGACAGGGAAACACCATATATTTT
V gene: TRBV28; J gene: TRBJ1-1; clone size: NA; D gene: TRBD1; CDR3 protein: CASRKGAGNTEAFF; CDR3 DNA: TGTGCCAGTCGGAAGGGGGCTGGGAACACTGAAGCTTTCTTT
V gene: TRBV7-9; J gene: TRBJ2-2; clone size: many; D gene: NA; CDR3 protein: CASSATTSRGTGELFF; CDR3 DNA: TGTGCCAGCAGCGCCACGACCAGCCGCGGCACCGGGGAGCTGTTTTTT
V gene: TRBV12-3/TRBV12-4; J gene: TRBJ2-7; clone size: NA; D gene: TRBD2; CDR3 protein: CASGAGVYEQYF; CDR3 DNA: TGTGCCAGCGGAGCGGGAGTCTACGAGCAGTACTTC
V gene: TRBV10-3; J gene: TRBJ2-7; clone size: NA; D gene: NA; CDR3 protein: CAATAWDIYEQYF; CDR3 DNA: TGTGCCGCCACCGCCTGGGACATCTACGAGCAGTACTTC
V gene: TRBV7-2; J gene: TRBJ1-6; clone size: few; D gene: NA; CDR3 protein: CASSLAVGVLGSPLHF; CDR3 DNA: TGTGCCAGCAGCTTAGCAGTTGGAGTACTCGGTTCACCCCTCCACTTT
V gene: TRBV7-2; J gene: TRBJ2-7; clone size: many; D gene: NA; CDR3 protein: CASSLGRGGEQYF; CDR3 DNA: TGTGCCAGCAGCTTAGGCAGGGGGGGCGAGCAGTACTTC
V gene: TRBV11-2; J gene: TRBJ1-4; clone size: few; D gene: NA; CDR3 protein: CASSLLRGDEKLFF; CDR3 DNA: TGTGCCAGCAGCCTCCTACGGGGAGACGAAAAACTGTTTTTT
V gene: TRBV11-2; J gene: TRBJ2-5; clone size: few; D gene: NA; CDR3 protein: CASSLAYSDRETQYF; CDR3 DNA: TGTGCCAGCAGCTTAGCTTATTCAGATCGAGAGACCCAGTACTTC
V gene: TRBV11-3; J gene: TRBJ2-2; clone size: many; D gene: NA; CDR3 protein: CASSGTHSGELFF; CDR3 DNA: TGTGCCAGCAGCGGAACTCATTCCGGGGAGCTGTTTTTT
V gene: TRBV10-3; J gene: TRBJ2-7; clone size: few; D gene: TRBD1; CDR3 protein: CAISETTGGFGEQYF; CDR3 DNA: TGTGCCATCAGTGAGACGACAGGGGGCTTCGGGGAGCAGTACTTC
V gene: TRBV7-2; J gene: TRBJ2-3; clone size: many; D gene: TRBD1; CDR3 protein: CASSLRQGADTQYF; CDR3 DNA: TGTGCCAGCAGCCTTAGACAGGGCGCAGATACGCAGTATTTT
V gene: TRBV14; J gene: TRBJ1-1; clone size: NA; D gene: TRBD1; CDR3 protein: CASSQVWTGEVGEAFF; CDR3 DNA: TGTGCCAGCAGCCAAGTTTGGACAGGGGAAGTCGGTGAAGCTTTCTTT
V gene: TRBV4-3; J gene: TRBJ1-2; clone size: NA; D gene: TRBD1; CDR3 protein: CASSQETGTDTNYGYTF; CDR3 DNA: TGCGCCAGCAGCCAAGAGACCGGGACAGACACTAACTATGGCTACACCTTC
V gene: TRBV20-1; J gene: TRBJ1-5; clone size: NA; D gene: TRBD1; CDR3 protein: CSASWGTVQHF; CDR3 DNA: TGCAGTGCTAGCTGGGGGACAGTCCAGCATTTT
V gene: TRBV19; J gene: TRBJ2-2; clone size: many; D gene: NA; CDR3 protein: CASSIGANTGELFF; CDR3 DNA: TGTGCCAGTAGTATAGGTGCGAACACCGGGGAGCTGTTTTTT
V gene: TRBV20-1; J gene: TRBJ2-2; clone size: NA; D gene: TRBD1; CDR3 protein: CSARNRQGANTGELFF; CDR3 DNA: TGCAGTGCTAGAAACCGGCAGGGGGCGAACACCGGGGAGCTGTTTTTT
V gene: TRBV29-1; J gene: TRBJ1-1; clone size: many; D gene: NA; CDR3 protein: CSVASRGAGGTEAFF; CDR3 DNA: TGCAGCGTTGCCTCACGGGGGGCTGGGGGCACTGAAGCTTTCTTT
V gene: TRBV29-1; J gene: TRBJ2-7; clone size: many; D gene: NA; CDR3 protein: CSVEDPLSYEQYF; CDR3 DNA: TGCAGCGTTGAAGACCCACTCTCCTACGAGCAGTACTTC
V gene: TRBV2; J gene: TRBJ2-7; clone size: many; D gene: TRBD1; CDR3 protein: CASLETGIGEQYF; CDR3 DNA: TGTGCCAGCTTGGAGACAGGGATCGGGGAGCAGTACTTC
V gene: TRBV29-1; J gene: TRBJ1-4; clone size: NA; D gene: NA; CDR3 protein: CSAPVGGLNEKLFF; CDR3 DNA: TGCAGCGCCCCGGTTGGGGGTCTCAATGAAAAACTGTTTTTT
V gene: TRBV11-2; J gene: TRBJ2-5; clone size: many; D gene: NA; CDR3 protein: CASKVGRRIIETQYF; CDR3 DNA: TGTGCCAGCAAGGTGGGGAGGCGAATTATCGAGACCCAGTACTTC
V gene: TRBV6-5; J gene: TRBJ1-1; clone size: NA; D gene: TRBD1; CDR3 protein: CASSYTGTEYTEAFF; CDR3 DNA: TGTGCCAGCAGTTACACCGGGACAGAATACACTGAAGCTTTCTTT
V gene: TRBV5-1; J gene: TRBJ2-2; clone size: NA; D gene: NA; CDR3 protein: CASTQTEGYNTGELFF; CDR3 DNA: TGCGCCAGCACCCAAACGGAGGGCTACAACACCGGGGAGCTGTTTTTT
V gene: TRBV6-6; J gene: TRBJ1-2; clone size: NA; D gene: NA; CDR3 protein: CASSRDGHTF; CDR3 DNA: TGTGCCAGCAGCCGGGATGGCCACACCTTC
V gene: TRBV7-2; J gene: TRBJ2-5; clone size: few; D gene: NA; CDR3 protein: CASSLSREAQYF; CDR3 DNA: TGTGCCAGCAGCTTATCCAGAGAGGCCCAGTACTTC
V gene: TRBV29-1; J gene: TRBJ2-7; clone size: many; D gene: NA; CDR3 protein: CSVRDSRYEQYF; CDR3 DNA: TGCAGCGTCCGCGACAGTCGCTACGAGCAGTACTTC
V gene: TRBV6-6; J gene: TRBJ2-5; clone size: few; D gene: TRBD1; CDR3 protein: CASSHTGGETQYF; CDR3 DNA: TGTGCCAGCAGTCATACAGGGGGAGAGACCCAGTACTTC
V gene: TRBV6-1; J gene: TRBJ1-4; clone size: NA; D gene: NA; CDR3 protein: CASSDRSEKLFF; CDR3 DNA: TGTGCCAGCAGTGATAGAAGTGAAAAACTGTTTTTT
V gene: TRBV20-1; J gene: TRBJ1-6; clone size: NA; D gene: TRBD1; CDR3 protein: CSASVGTGGSPLHF; CDR3 DNA: TGCAGTGCTAGTGTCGGGACAGGGGGTTCACCCCTCCACTTT
V gene: TRBV30; J gene: TRBJ1-3; clone size: few; D gene: NA; CDR3 protein: CAYGSSGNTIYF; CDR3 DNA: TGTGCCTACGGGAGCTCTGGAAACACCATATATTTT
V gene: TRBV20-1; J gene: TRBJ1-2; clone size: many; D gene: TRBD1; CDR3 protein: CSCGGGHNYGYTF; CDR3 DNA: TGCAGTTGCGGAGGGGGCCACAACTATGGCTACACCTTC
V gene: TRBV7-8; J gene: TRBJ1-1; clone size: few; D gene: NA; CDR3 protein: CASSQPGTMNTEAFF; CDR3 DNA: TGTGCCAGCAGCCAACCAGGGACTATGAACACTGAAGCTTTCTTT
V gene: TRBV10-3; J gene: TRBJ2-5; clone size: NA; D gene: NA; CDR3 protein: CAIGPGETQYF; CDR3 DNA: TGTGCCATCGGGCCGGGTGAGACCCAGTACTTC